The sequence of this T cell receptor beta chain was determined in a study of T cell repertoires in cytomegalovirus infection. Study information: Through public TCR beta signatures, both CMV infection and matching HLA type were indicated.

Via MiXCR, TCRdb re-called the reads, giving one row per CDR3 protein. The sample shows 290,000 or so distinct CDR3 sequences, around 25% of them seen only once. V was shortened by 8 bases and J by 2 bases, with 19 bases between the two germline ends. The CDR3 runs to 15 residues. From germline, CDR1 is SGHTA and CDR2 FQGNSA. Overall study findings and caveats: Carriers of CMV plus the relevant HLA were identified by cumulative public TCR beta family frequency. It was HLA-C-restricted CMV-specific TCR beta clonotypes that dominated the response ex vivo.

This clonotype showed up just a few times. Its antigen is currently unknown. The chain is built from TRBV7-2 and TRBJ2-7; D possibly corresponds to TRBD1 (6 bases). The clonotype originates from a human donor in good health (CMV status not recorded). Some clones in this sample may be carry-over from other donors' samples. Material: PBMCs. In DNA form, the CDR3 reads TGTGCCAGCGGCCTCCTTCGAGGGGGAGCCTACGAGCAGTACTTC. As protein: CASGLLRGGAYEQYF.